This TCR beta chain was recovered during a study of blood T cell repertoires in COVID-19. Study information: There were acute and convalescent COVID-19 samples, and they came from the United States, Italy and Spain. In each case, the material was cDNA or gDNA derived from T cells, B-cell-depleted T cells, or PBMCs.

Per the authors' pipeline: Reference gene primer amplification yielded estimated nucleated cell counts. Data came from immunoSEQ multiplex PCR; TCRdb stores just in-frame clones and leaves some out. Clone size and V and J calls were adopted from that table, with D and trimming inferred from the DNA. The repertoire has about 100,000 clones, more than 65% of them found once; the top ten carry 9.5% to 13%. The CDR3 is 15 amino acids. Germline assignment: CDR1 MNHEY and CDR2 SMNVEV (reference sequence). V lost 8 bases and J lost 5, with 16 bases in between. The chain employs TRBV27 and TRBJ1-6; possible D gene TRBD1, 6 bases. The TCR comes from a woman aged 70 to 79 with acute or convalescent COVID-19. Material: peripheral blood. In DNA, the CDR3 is TGTGCCAGCCGACTACTGGACAGAGATAATTCACCCCTCCACTTT. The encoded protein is CASRLLDRDNSPLHF.